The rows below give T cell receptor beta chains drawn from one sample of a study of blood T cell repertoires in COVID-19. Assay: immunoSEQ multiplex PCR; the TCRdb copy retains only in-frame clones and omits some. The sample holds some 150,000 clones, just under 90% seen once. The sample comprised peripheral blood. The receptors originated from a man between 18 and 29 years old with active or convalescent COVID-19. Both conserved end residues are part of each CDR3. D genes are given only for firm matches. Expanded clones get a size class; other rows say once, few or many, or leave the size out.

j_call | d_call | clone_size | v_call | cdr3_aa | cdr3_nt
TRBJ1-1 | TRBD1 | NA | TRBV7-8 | CASSLAPGTGGFTEAFF | TGTGCCAGCAGCTTAGCGCCGGGGACAGGGGGTTTCACTGAAGCTTTCTTT
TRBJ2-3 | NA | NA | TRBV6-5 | CASSRDRDTQYF | TGTGCCAGCAGCCGAGACAGAGATACGCAGTATTTT
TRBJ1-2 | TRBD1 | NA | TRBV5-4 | CASSLDADRGGYTF | TGTGCCAGCAGCTTGGATGCGGACAGGGGCGGCTACACCTTC
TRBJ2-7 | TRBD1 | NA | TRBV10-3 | CATADRGGYEQYF | TGTGCCACCGCGGACAGGGGGGGCTACGAGCAGTACTTC
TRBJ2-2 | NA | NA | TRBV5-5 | CASSRSGGVTTGELFF | TGTGCCAGCAGCCGTAGCGGAGGGGTCACTACCGGGGAGCTGTTTTTT
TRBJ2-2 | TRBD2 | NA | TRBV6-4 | CASSDRGANTGELFF | TGTGCCAGCAGTGATCGGGGGGCGAACACCGGGGAGCTGTTTTTT
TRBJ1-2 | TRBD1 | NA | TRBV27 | CASSSDRVIYGYTF | TGTGCCAGCAGCTCCGACAGGGTAATATACGGCTACACCTTC
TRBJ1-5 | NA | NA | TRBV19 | CASNDRYSNQPQHF | TGTGCCAGTAACGACAGGTATAGCAATCAGCCCCAGCATTTT
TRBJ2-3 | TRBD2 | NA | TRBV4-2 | CASSLDWTSGVDTQYF | TGTGCCAGCAGCCTTGACTGGACTAGCGGGGTGGATACGCAGTATTTT
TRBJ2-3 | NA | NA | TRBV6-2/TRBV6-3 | CASSFTAPSTDTQYF | TGTGCCAGCAGTTTTACAGCTCCTAGCACAGATACGCAGTATTTT
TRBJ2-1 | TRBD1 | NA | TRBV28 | CASSLRGQGKNEQFF | TGTGCCAGCAGTTTAAGGGGACAGGGTAAAAATGAGCAGTTCTTC
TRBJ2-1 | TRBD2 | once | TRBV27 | CASSWGGPGDHSYNEQFF | TGTGCCAGCAGTTGGGGGGGTCCTGGGGACCACTCCTACAATGAGCAGTTCTTC
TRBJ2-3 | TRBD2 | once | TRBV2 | CASSVPAGGSDTQYF | TGTGCCAGCAGTGTTCCAGCGGGGGGGTCAGATACGCAGTATTTT
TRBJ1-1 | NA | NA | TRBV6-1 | CASSEGPRGTEAFF | TGTGCCAGCAGTGAAGGGCCCAGGGGCACTGAAGCTTTCTTT
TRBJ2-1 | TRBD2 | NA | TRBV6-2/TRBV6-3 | CASSSFSGSGEEQFF | TGTGCCAGCAGTTCCTTTAGCGGGAGTGGGGAGGAGCAGTTCTTC
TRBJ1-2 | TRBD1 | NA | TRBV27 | CASSGRTGKTSRGYTF | TGTGCCAGCAGTGGCCGGACAGGGAAAACCTCGCGAGGCTACACCTTC
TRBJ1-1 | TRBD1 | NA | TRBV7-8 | CASSSQGAVGTEAFF | TGTGCCAGCAGCTCCCAGGGGGCCGTCGGCACTGAAGCTTTCTTT
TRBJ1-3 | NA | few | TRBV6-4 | CASSLSGDSGNTIYF | TGTGCCAGCTCTCTTTCGGGGGACTCTGGAAACACCATATATTTT
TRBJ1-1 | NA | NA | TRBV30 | CAWSPQKYTEAFF | TGTGCCTGGAGTCCCCAGAAGTACACTGAAGCTTTCTTT
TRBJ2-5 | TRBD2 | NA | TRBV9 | CASSVGSSGGVQETQYF | TGTGCCAGCAGCGTAGGTTCTAGCGGGGGGGTCCAAGAGACCCAGTACTTC
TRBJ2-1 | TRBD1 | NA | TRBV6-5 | CASSRQGNEQFF | TGTGCCAGCAGTCGACAGGGCAATGAGCAGTTCTTC
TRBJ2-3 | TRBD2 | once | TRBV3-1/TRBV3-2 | CASRAGTSGTDTQYF | TGTGCCAGCAGGGCCGGGACTAGCGGCACAGATACGCAGTATTTT
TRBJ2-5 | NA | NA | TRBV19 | CASHSGVGETQYF | TGTGCCAGTCATAGCGGTGTTGGCGAGACCCAGTACTTC
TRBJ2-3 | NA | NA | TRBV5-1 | CASTSFFSTDTQYF | TGCGCCAGCACTAGCTTTTTCAGCACAGATACGCAGTATTTT
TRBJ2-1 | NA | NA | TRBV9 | CASSVAGVVYNEQFF | TGTGCCAGCAGCGTAGCGGGAGTAGTCTACAATGAGCAGTTCTTC
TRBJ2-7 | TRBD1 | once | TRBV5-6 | CASSSTLDRVTYEQYF | TGTGCCAGCAGCTCTACTCTGGACAGGGTAACCTACGAGCAGTACTTC
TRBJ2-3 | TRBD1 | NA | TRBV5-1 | CASSGQGVRTDTQYF | TGCGCCAGCAGCGGACAGGGAGTGCGCACAGATACGCAGTATTTT
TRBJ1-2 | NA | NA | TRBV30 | CACYDTYDLYGYTF | TGTGCCTGTTACGACACCTACGATCTCTATGGCTACACCTTC
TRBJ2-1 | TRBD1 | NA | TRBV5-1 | CASSVGQGNNEQFF | TGCGCCAGCAGCGTGGGACAGGGGAACAATGAGCAGTTCTTC
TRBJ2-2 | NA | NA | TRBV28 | CASSLYYWATGHTGELFF | TGTGCCAGCAGTTTATACTACTGGGCGACAGGCCACACCGGGGAGCTGTTTTTT
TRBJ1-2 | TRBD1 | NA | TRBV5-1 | CASRPGTGGYGYGYTF | TGCGCCAGCAGGCCCGGGACAGGGGGCTATGGCTATGGCTACACCTTC
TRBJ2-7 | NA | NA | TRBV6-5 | CASSYGGVYNEQYF | TGTGCCAGCAGTTACGGCGGGGTTTACAACGAGCAGTACTTC
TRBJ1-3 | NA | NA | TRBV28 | CASSLEGEGNTIYF | TGTGCCAGCAGTCTCGAGGGGGAGGGAAACACCATATATTTT
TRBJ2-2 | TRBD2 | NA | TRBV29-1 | CSVGGTSGGGELFF | TGCAGCGTTGGTGGGACTAGCGGGGGCGGGGAGCTGTTTTTT
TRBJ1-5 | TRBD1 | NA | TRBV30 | CAWRGDTGGVSNQPQHF | TGTGCCTGGAGAGGGGATACAGGGGGCGTTAGCAATCAGCCCCAGCATTTT
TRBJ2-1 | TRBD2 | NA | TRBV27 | CASGIAGGINEQFF | TGTGCCAGCGGTATAGCGGGGGGGATCAATGAGCAGTTCTTC
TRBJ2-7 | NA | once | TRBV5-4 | CASSLSGPSYEQYF | TGTGCCAGCAGTCTTAGCGGTCCTTCCTACGAGCAGTACTTC
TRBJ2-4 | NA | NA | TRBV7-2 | CASSSPRTKNIQYF | TGTGCCAGCAGCTCCCCCAGAACCAAAAACATTCAGTACTTC
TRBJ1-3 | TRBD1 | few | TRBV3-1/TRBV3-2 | CASSPTGAFSGNTIYF | TGTGCCAGCAGCCCTACAGGGGCTTTCTCTGGAAACACCATATATTTT
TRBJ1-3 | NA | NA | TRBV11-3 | CASSLDLGVISGNTIYF | TGTGCCAGCAGCTTAGATCTCGGGGTCATCTCTGGAAACACCATATATTTT
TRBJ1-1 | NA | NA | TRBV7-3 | CASSLNPGLDEAFF | TGTGCCAGCAGCTTAAATCCGGGTTTGGATGAAGCTTTCTTT
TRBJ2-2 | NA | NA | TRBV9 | CASSAPSAGELFF | TGTGCCAGCAGCGCTCCTAGCGCCGGGGAGCTGTTTTTT
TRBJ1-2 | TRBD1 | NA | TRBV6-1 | CASSEGGTVPGYTF | TGTGCCAGCAGTGAAGGGGGGACAGTCCCTGGCTACACCTTC
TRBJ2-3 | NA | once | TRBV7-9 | CASSLAGQDTDTQYF | TGTGCCAGCAGCTTAGCGGGCCAGGACACAGATACGCAGTATTTT
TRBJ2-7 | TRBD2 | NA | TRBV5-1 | CASSPSGSSSYEQYF | TGCGCCAGCAGCCCTAGCGGGTCATCTTCCTACGAGCAGTACTTC
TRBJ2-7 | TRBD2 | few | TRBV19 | CASSMGLGGFYEQYF | TGTGCCAGTAGTATGGGGCTGGGAGGGTTCTACGAGCAGTACTTC
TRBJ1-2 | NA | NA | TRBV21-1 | CASSARRGVSLYYGYTF | TGTGCCAGCAGCGCACGCAGGGGAGTCAGCCTGTACTATGGCTACACCTTC
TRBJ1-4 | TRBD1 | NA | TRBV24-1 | CATSDRQGTNEKLFF | TGTGCCACCAGTGATCGACAGGGGACTAATGAAAAACTGTTTTTT